This TCR beta chain is drawn from a study of preoperative IRX-2 immunotherapy in early breast cancer. Germline values: CDR1 SGHNT, CDR2 YENEEA. The CDR3 spans 15 residues. Between the trimmed V and J ends, which lost 2 bases and 2 bases, there was a span of 9 bases. Treatment in this sample: preoperative locoregional IRX-2 cytokine immunotherapy. Preoperative locoregional IRX-2 cytokine immunotherapy was tested in the phase Ib source study. Sequenced by immunoSEQ multiplex PCR; TCRdb stores in-frame clones only, minus some. The sample contains 40,000 to 45,000 clones, 77% of which appear only once. This clone was observed a few times.

This specimen consisted of tumor tissue, obtained after IRX-2 immunotherapy. The clonotype originates from a human donor with breast cancer. This chain joins TRBV11-3 and TRBJ1-4, with D hard to call. CDR3 loop: CASSLPPGTNEKLFF. CDR3 in DNA: TGTGCCAGCAGCTTACCCCCTGGGACTAATGAAAAACTGTTTTTT.